Listed below are T cell receptor beta chains from one sample, sequenced in a study of cytomegalovirus exposure and HLA in healthy donors. The table came from immunoSEQ multiplex PCR; TCRdb's copy has only in-frame clones and leaves some out. The sample contains about 150,000 clones, 9.4% of which appear only once. The sample comprised PBMCs. These receptors were collected from a male donor in good health and CMV-seronegative. The CDR3 runs from the conserved cysteine through the conserved F or W. The D gene is left open where the match is weak. Not all rows give a size; the values are once, few, many and, for expanded clones, a class.

j_call	clone_size	v_call	d_call	cdr3_nt	cdr3_aa
TRBJ2-5	NA	TRBV6-4	NA	TGTGCCAGCAGTAGGGACACCGAAGAGACCCAGTACTTC	CASSRDTEETQYF
TRBJ2-3	few	TRBV9	TRBD1	TGTGCCAGCAGCCCACAGACAGGGGCGACAGATACGCAGTATTTT	CASSPQTGATDTQYF
TRBJ2-1	few	TRBV19	TRBD2	TGTGCCAGTAGTAAACTAGCGGGACGCTACAATGAGCAGTTCTTC	CASSKLAGRYNEQFF
TRBJ2-3	few	TRBV15	NA	TGTGCCACCAGTGGTGGGGTGGGGGGAATTAGCACAGATACGCAGTATTTT	CATSGGVGGISTDTQYF
TRBJ2-5	few	TRBV28	TRBD2	TGTGCCAGCAGTTTGGGACTAGCGGGGGGGCTTGTGACCCAGTACTTC	CASSLGLAGGLVTQYF
TRBJ1-3	NA	TRBV7-9	NA	TGTGCCAGCAGCTTAGGGAGGAGGGGACGGGCCATATATTTT	CASSLGRRGRAIYF
TRBJ2-7	few	TRBV6-1	TRBD1	TGTGCCAGCAGGGGGACAGGGGACTTCTCCTACGAGCAGTACTTC	CASRGTGDFSYEQYF
TRBJ2-7	NA	TRBV19	TRBD1	TGTGCCAGCCGGAGGACAGGGGGCGTCTACGAGCAGTACTTC	CASRRTGGVYEQYF
TRBJ1-4	NA	TRBV10-3	TRBD1	TGTGCCATCAGTGAGAAACAGGGGGCGGGCGAAAAACTGTTTTTT	CAISEKQGAGEKLFF
TRBJ2-7	NA	TRBV6-5	NA	TGTGCCAGCAGTTACAGGGCAGGGCCATCCTACGAGCAGTACTTC	CASSYRAGPSYEQYF
TRBJ1-2	few	TRBV15	NA	TGTGCCACCAGCCCCAGGTTCTGGGATGGCTACACCTTC	CATSPRFWDGYTF
TRBJ1-2	NA	TRBV5-1	NA	TGCGCCAGCAGCTTCGACAGGAGGTATGGCTACACCTTC	CASSFDRRYGYTF
TRBJ1-1	NA	TRBV7-3	TRBD1	TGTGCCAGCAGATCTGCAGGGGGCACTGAAGCTTTCTTT	CASRSAGGTEAFF
TRBJ1-1	NA	TRBV6-5	NA	TGTGCCAGCAGTTACGGGGGCAGATCTAACACTGAAGCTTTCTTT	CASSYGGRSNTEAFF
TRBJ1-1	NA	TRBV14	TRBD1	TGTGCCAGCAGCCAGTACAGGGGGCAAAACACTGAAGCTTTCTTT	CASSQYRGQNTEAFF
TRBJ1-5	few	TRBV7-2	NA	TGTGCCAGCAGCTTAACCTATAGCAATCAGCCCCAGCATTTT	CASSLTYSNQPQHF
TRBJ2-1	few	TRBV19	NA	TGTGCCAGTAGTATTGGCGACTATGAGCAGTTCTTC	CASSIGDYEQFF
TRBJ2-3	NA	TRBV29-1	TRBD1	TGCAGCGTAAGAGAATACCGGGACAGGGGTAGAGATACGCAGTATTTT	CSVREYRDRGRDTQYF
TRBJ2-7	few	TRBV7-2	NA	TGTGCCAGCAGCTTAACCCCCATCAGGGGCGACTACGAGCAGTACTTC	CASSLTPIRGDYEQYF
TRBJ1-5	few	TRBV28	NA	TGTGCCAGCAGGCACGACAGGTTGACCCAGCATTTT	CASRHDRLTQHF
TRBJ1-4	few	TRBV4-2	NA	TGTGCCAGCAGCCCCGCGAACGCTAATGAAAAACTGTTTTTT	CASSPANANEKLFF
TRBJ1-1	NA	TRBV28	NA	TGTGCCAGCAGTACAGATATGAACACTGAAGCTTTCTTT	CASSTDMNTEAFF
TRBJ1-6	NA	TRBV28	NA	TGTGCCACCGGGAAATGGCAGAGCTCCTATAATTCACCCCTCCACTTT	CATGKWQSSYNSPLHF
TRBJ1-2	NA	TRBV7-9	NA	TGTGCCAGCAGCCCAGGTCCTAACTATGGCTACACCTTC	CASSPGPNYGYTF
TRBJ2-1	few	TRBV11-2	TRBD2	TGTGCCAGCAGCACACTAGCGGGAGGTATGGATGAGCAGTTCTTC	CASSTLAGGMDEQFF
TRBJ2-7	NA	TRBV5-4	TRBD2	TGTGCCAGCAGCTTGGGGGTAGCGGGGGGTTTCTCCTACGAGCAGTACTTC	CASSLGVAGGFSYEQYF
TRBJ1-2	NA	TRBV7-9	TRBD1	TGTGCCAGCAGCTTAGCTAGTCCCTTGGCAGGGGGCTCCGGCTACACCTTC	CASSLASPLAGGSGYTF
TRBJ1-2	few	TRBV5-1	NA	TGCGCCAGCAGCTTGACGGGGCAGGGGTCTAACTATGGCTACACCTTC	CASSLTGQGSNYGYTF
TRBJ2-7	NA	TRBV7-2	TRBD2	TGTGCCAGCAGCCCCGGACTAGCGGGAGCCGAGCAGTACTTC	CASSPGLAGAEQYF
TRBJ2-5	NA	TRBV30	NA	TGTGCCTGCCAGGGTCCAAAAGAGACCCAGTACTTC	CACQGPKETQYF
TRBJ2-2	few	TRBV28	TRBD1	TGTGCCAGCAGACGACTGACAGGGGCGAACACCGGGGAGCTGTTTTTT	CASRRLTGANTGELFF
TRBJ1-2	NA	TRBV27	TRBD1	TGTGCCAGCAGCTCCACAGGGGGCAGGTATGGCTACACCTTC	CASSSTGGRYGYTF
TRBJ1-1	NA	TRBV5-1	NA	TGCGCCAGCAGCTTGGATCCAGGGCTGAGCACTGAAGCTTTCTTT	CASSLDPGLSTEAFF
TRBJ2-3	few	TRBV28	TRBD2	TGTGCCAGCAGTCCCAGCGGGAGGGCAGATACGCAGTATTTT	CASSPSGRADTQYF
TRBJ2-3	NA	TRBV7-9	TRBD2	TGTGCCGGCAGCTTGACTAGCGGGGTCACAGATACGCAGTATTTT	CAGSLTSGVTDTQYF
TRBJ2-7	NA	TRBV5-1	TRBD1	TGCGCCAGCAGGATTCTACAAGGAGACAGGGGCAAGAACGAGCAGTACTTC	CASRILQGDRGKNEQYF
TRBJ2-7	few	TRBV5-6	TRBD1	TGTGCCAGCAGCATGGGACAGGCCTACGAGCAGTACTTC	CASSMGQAYEQYF
TRBJ1-1	NA	TRBV4-3	TRBD1	TGCGCCAGCAGCCAAGATCTTAAACAGGGGGGAACTGAAGCTTTCTTT	CASSQDLKQGGTEAFF
TRBJ2-7	NA	TRBV28	NA	TGTGCCAGCAGGTTGGGACTCTACGAGCAGTACTTC	CASRLGLYEQYF
TRBJ1-5	NA	TRBV7-6	TRBD1	TGTGCCAGCAGCGCAACCATGGGGACAGGGGGCGAACCTCGGAATCAGCCCCAGCATTTT	CASSATMGTGGEPRNQPQHF
TRBJ1-5	few	TRBV6-1	NA	TGTGCCAGCAAGAGGGCAGCTAGCAATCAGCCCCAGCATTTT	CASKRAASNQPQHF
TRBJ1-4	NA	TRBV2	NA	TGTGCCAGCAGTCTATCTCCTGAAAAACTGTTTTTT	CASSLSPEKLFF
TRBJ2-7	few	TRBV19	NA	TGTGCCAGTAACCCCCGGGATGGCTCGCCGCAGTACTTC	CASNPRDGSPQYF
TRBJ2-7	few	TRBV4-2	NA	TGTGCCAGCAGCCCCGGGACAAACTCCTACGAGCAGTACTTC	CASSPGTNSYEQYF
TRBJ2-5	NA	TRBV9	TRBD2	TGTGCCAGCAGCGTAGCTGGGCTAGCGGGAGTTCTCCATCAAGAGACCCAGTACTTC	CASSVAGLAGVLHQETQYF
TRBJ1-1	few	TRBV18	NA	TGTGCCAGCTCACCACAGGGCAGGGAGGGAGCTTTCTTT	CASSPQGREGAFF
TRBJ2-3	NA	TRBV5-1	NA	TGCGCCAGCAGCCTGAGACGGGGGGCCACAGATACGCAGTATTTT	CASSLRRGATDTQYF
TRBJ2-7	NA	TRBV11-2	TRBD2	TGTGCCAGCAGCTTATACCCGGGACTAGCGGAATTCTACGAGCAGTACTTC	CASSLYPGLAEFYEQYF
TRBJ2-3	NA	TRBV9	TRBD2	TGTGCCAGCAGCTTTAGCGGGGTAGATACGCAGTATTTT	CASSFSGVDTQYF